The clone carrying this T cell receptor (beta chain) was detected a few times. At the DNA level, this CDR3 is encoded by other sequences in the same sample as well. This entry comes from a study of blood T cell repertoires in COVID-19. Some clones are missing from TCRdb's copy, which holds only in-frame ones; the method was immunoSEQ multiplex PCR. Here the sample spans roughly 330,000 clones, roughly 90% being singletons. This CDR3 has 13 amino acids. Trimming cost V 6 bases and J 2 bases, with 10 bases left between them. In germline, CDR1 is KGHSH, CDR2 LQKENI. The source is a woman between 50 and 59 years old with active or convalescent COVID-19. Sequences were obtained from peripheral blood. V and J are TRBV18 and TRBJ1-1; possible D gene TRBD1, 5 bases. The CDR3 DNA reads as TGTGCCAGCTCCCGGCAGGGAAACACTGAAGCTTTCTTT. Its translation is CASSRQGNTEAFF.